What follows is one T cell receptor beta chain and its context. This clone has at least ten counts. Which antigen it targets is not known. One base away there is no much larger clone; base qualities are not given. Receptor libraries were prepared by PCR. Sequencer: Illumina HiSeq 4000. High-throughput sequencing was used to profile the CDR3 region of the TCR beta-chain in every patient. Per the original workflow: Drawing on CDR3 differences between clinicopathological groups, the researchers built a classifier meant to tell apart patients with distant-metastatic papillary thyroid cancer. To measure repertoire diversity the researchers used the Shannon index, while the Morisita-Horn index served to gauge how similar the tumor and blood repertoires were. The raw public reads went through TCRdb reprocessing: fastp at Q25, MiXCR clone calling, in-frame beta chains kept. The V and J calls, along with clone size, are taken from TCRdb and not from the paper's own processing. Here the sample has some 20,000 clones; roughly 17% occur a single time. Roughly 20% of the sample comes from the top ten.

No treatment had been received by any patient before thyroid surgery. Using T-cell receptor beta sequencing, the study looked back at clinical samples from patients collected from the early 2010s to the late 2010s. The sample belongs to a study of metastatic and nonmetastatic thyroid tumors (dated by TCRdb to between 2020 and 2021). Background for the entire study: For patients with malignant and with benign thyroid disease, the researchers compared repertoires between peripheral blood samples and tumor or nodule tissue samples. The investigation overall reported the following: In both blood and tumor samples, TCR beta diversity was reported to be significantly higher in malignant tumors than in benign nodules.

Based on the germline V gene (reference sequence), the CDR1 and CDR2 sequences are LNHNV and YYDKDF. The CDR3 starts with the cysteine, ends with the phenylalanine, and has 14 residues. The CDR3 DNA has 42 bases and is translated from base 1. V is reduced by 2 bases and J by 4 bases, leaving a spacing of 9 bases between them. Sequenced material: blood. This clonotype was obtained from a male donor with papillary thyroid cancer or a benign thyroid nodule (not recorded which). Some clones in this sample may be carry-over from other donors' samples. The chain employs TRBV15 and TRBJ2-1, and possibly TRBD2, on 5 matching bases. In nucleotide form, the sequence is TGTGCCACCAGCAGACTACTAGAATACAATGAGCAGTTCTTC. This is translated as CATSRLLEYNEQFF.